The 11 T cell receptor beta chains reported below all come from one sample, sequenced in a study of T cell responses to AZD1222 COVID-19 vaccine. Some clones are missing from TCRdb's copy, which holds only in-frame ones; the method was immunoSEQ multiplex PCR. There are some 150,000 clones in the sample; around nine tenths occur only once, and 1.5% to 2% lies in the top ten. The specimen was peripheral blood, collected on day 0 of AZD1222 vaccination. The receptor set was obtained from an adult in good health.

This clone was observed once. The chain has TRBV10-3 and TRBJ2-7; maybe TRBD1 (6 bases). The germline V and J ends were trimmed by 0 bases and 3 bases, with 15 bases remaining between them. The V gene's germline CDR1 is ENHRY and CDR2 SYGVKD. The CDR3 spans 16 residues. The CDR3 coding sequence is TGTGCCATCAGTGAGTCGATGAGAGGACAGAACTACGAGCAGTACTTC. As protein: CAISESMRGQNYEQYF.

V is TRBV30 and J is TRBJ1-3, with D unclear. Per germline, CDR1 GTSNPN and CDR2 SVGIG (reference sequence). Between the trimmed V and J ends, which lost 0 bases and 0 bases, there was a span of 18 bases. This CDR3 spans 18 amino acids. The CDR3 DNA reads TGTGCCTGGAGTGTACAAGGTGGAGGGAAGGGCTCTGGAAACACCATATATTTT. This translates into CAWSVQGGGKGSGNTIYF.

The rearrangement uses TRBV19 and TRBJ1-5; D not certain. There are 13 residues in the CDR3. The ends were cut back, 1 base at V and 6 bases at J, with 7 bases in the middle. Germline values: CDR1 LNHDA, CDR2 SQIVND (reference sequence). CDR3 loop: CASSIVSGQPQHF. In nucleotides, the CDR3 is TGTGCCAGTAGTATAGTGTCTGGTCAGCCCCAGCATTTT. The full variable domain, in which reference TRBV19 and TRBJ1-5 provide the parts outside the CDR3, is DGGITQSPKYLFRKEGQNVTLSCEQNLNHDAMYWYRQDPGQGLRLIYYSQIVNDFQKGDIAEGYSVSREKKESFPLTVTSAQKNPTAFYLCASSIVSGQPQHFGDGTRLSIL.

The rearrangement joins TRBV7-3 to TRBJ2-5, with no clear D. V dropped 3 bases and J dropped 1 base, with 6 bases sitting between them. The CDR3 has 13 residues. Germline V gene lookup returns CDR1 SGHTA and CDR2 FQGTGA. The CDR3 loop is CASSFQVQETQYF. The DNA for the CDR3 is TGTGCCAGCAGCTTTCAGGTCCAAGAGACCCAGTACTTC.

V usage is TRBV29-1 and J usage is TRBJ1-2; the D gene is possibly TRBD1 (5 bases). This CDR3 comprises 13 residues. In germline, CDR1 is SQVTM, CDR2 ANQGSEA. Trimming left V 3 bases short and J 7 bases short, with 15 bases between. CDR3 amino acids: CSVDPGSGFGYTF. CDR3 in DNA: TGCAGCGTTGACCCAGGGAGTGGTTTTGGCTACACCTTC.

V and J are TRBV21-1 and TRBJ1-2. TRBV21-1 is marked as a pseudogene. This CDR3 is built from 11 residues. The CDR3 bases are TGTGCCAGCAGCCCCCACTATGGCTACACCTTC. Protein sequence: CASSPHYGYTF.

The V and J genes are TRBV19 and TRBJ2-5, with TRBD2 identical over 11 bases. Germline-derived CDR1 and CDR2 are LNHDA and SQIVND (reference sequence). The CDR3 contains 16 residues. Trimming removed 6 bases from V and 4 bases from J; junction bases left unmatched: 10. The CDR3 DNA sequence: TGTGCCAGTAGCAACCGACTAGCGGGGATAAGAGAGACCCAGTACTTC. Its translation is CASSNRLAGIRETQYF.

The chain links TRBV28 to TRBJ1-1; D perhaps matches TRBD1 (5 bases). The CDR3 runs 14 residues. With 2 bases removed from V and 10 bases from J, the gap between germline ends came to 17 bases. Germline V gene data show CDR1 as MDHEN and CDR2 as SYDVKM. The CDR3 DNA sequence: TGTGCCAGCAGTTTAACAGGACCAGACAGCGGAGCTTTCTTT. This codes for CASSLTGPDSGAFF.

The rearrangement uses TRBV4-2 and TRBJ2-2, with D unresolved. The CDR3 loop spans 14 amino acids. Germline-derived CDR1 and CDR2 are LGHNA and YNFKEQ. Trimming removed 0 bases from V and 4 bases from J, with 6 bases in between. The CDR3 DNA sequence: TGTGCCAGCAGCCAAGATTTCACCACCGGGGAGCTGTTTTTT. Translating gives CASSQDFTTGELFF.

The chain has TRBV5-1 and TRBJ1-3; D remains unclear. The CDR3 loop spans 18 amino acids. V was cut by 0 bases and J by 0 bases, with 16 bases left in between. Germline values: CDR1 SGHRS, CDR2 YFSETQ. This chain's CDR3 is CASSLGSVLDFSGNTIYF. CDR3 nucleotides: TGCGCCAGCAGCTTGGGTTCGGTGTTGGACTTCTCTGGAAACACCATATATTTT.

The V call is TRBV7-2, the J call TRBJ2-1; D not certain. CDR1 is SGHTA and CDR2 is FQGNSA in the germline V gene. The germline V and J ends were trimmed by 7 bases and 2 bases, with 18 bases remaining between them. This CDR3 contains 16 residues. The chain's CDR3 is CASTFGDISAYNEQFF. CDR3 nucleotide sequence: TGTGCCAGCACCTTCGGTGATATAAGCGCCTACAATGAGCAGTTCTTC.